Given below is one TCR beta chain in context. Relative to the germline gene, one junction end is altered; a read error may explain this. CDR1 and CDR2 from the germline V gene are MNHEY and SMNVEV (reference sequence). The CDR3 is 20 residues long. This specimen belongs to a study of blood T cell repertoires in COVID-19. Study at large: The analysed material was cDNA or gDNA that came from T cells, B-cell-depleted T cells, or PBMCs.

Per the original data handling: Researchers report that nucleated cell counts were estimated from reference gene primer amplification. Some clones are missing from TCRdb's copy, which holds only in-frame ones; the method was immunoSEQ multiplex PCR. For V, J and clone size, that table is used; D and trimming come from the DNA. The table has some 400,000 clones, 91% seen once; the top ten hold around 0.86%. Participants were aged roughly 18 to 89 years from around 24 US areas. A case of COVID-19 had been met by exposed participants within 2 weeks before study entry. The chain carries TRBV27 and TRBJ1-6; TRBD1 might be the D (5 bases). Sequences were obtained from PBMCs or T cells enriched from blood (not recorded which). This receptor was obtained from a woman between 35 and 50 years old who had been exposed to COVID-19. CDR3 in DNA: TGTGCCAGAAGTTTATCATCGGGGGAGTGGAGAACTGGGGTGTATTCACCCCTCCACTTT. This translates into CARSLSSGEWRTGVYSPLHF.